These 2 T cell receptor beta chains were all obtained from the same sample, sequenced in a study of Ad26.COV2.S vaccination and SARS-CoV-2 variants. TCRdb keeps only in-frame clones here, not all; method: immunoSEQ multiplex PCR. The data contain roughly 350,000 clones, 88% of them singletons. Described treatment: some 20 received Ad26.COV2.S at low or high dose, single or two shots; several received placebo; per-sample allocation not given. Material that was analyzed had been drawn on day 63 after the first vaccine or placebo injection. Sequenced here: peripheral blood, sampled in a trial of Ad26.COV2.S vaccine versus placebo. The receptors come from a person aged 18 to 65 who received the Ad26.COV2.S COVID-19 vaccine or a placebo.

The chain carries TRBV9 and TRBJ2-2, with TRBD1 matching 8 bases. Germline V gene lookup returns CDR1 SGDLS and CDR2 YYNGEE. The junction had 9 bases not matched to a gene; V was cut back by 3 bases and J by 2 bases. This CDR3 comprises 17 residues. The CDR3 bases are TGTGCCAGCAGCGCGAAAACCGGGACAGGAAACACCGGGGAGCTGTTTTTT. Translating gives CASSAKTGTGNTGELFF.

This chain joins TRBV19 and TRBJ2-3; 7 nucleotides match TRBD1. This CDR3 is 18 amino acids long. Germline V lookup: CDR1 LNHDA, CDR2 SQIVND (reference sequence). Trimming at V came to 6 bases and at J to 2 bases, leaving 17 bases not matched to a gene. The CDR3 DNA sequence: TGTGCCAGTAGCCCCTTCCGAACCGGGACAGTATACACAGATACGCAGTATTTT. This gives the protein CASSPFRTGTVYTDTQYF.